The clone carrying this TCR beta chain showed up just a few times. The data were taken from a study of blood T cells in healthy people across ages. V lost 6 bases to trimming and J lost 6 bases; unmatched junction nucleotides: 7. The CDR3 length is 15 residues. Germline CDR1 is SGHTA and CDR2 is FQGNSA. Through a sample-barcoded 5' primer and a J-beta primer mix, a second PCR was run for 7 to 11 cycles. Every sample produced at least 2.5 million CDR3-containing paired-end reads. In TCRdb, the 5' RACE reads were re-called with MiXCR into one record per CDR3 protein. Among 600,000 to 1,000,000 distinct CDR3 sequences listed, 20% to 25% were seen once. This sample was shared with a second study, whose subject was T cells of mothers and their children.

Sequencing used blood. The V and J genes are TRBV7-2 and TRBJ2-1; 11 bases agree with TRBD2. The sequence derives from a boy aged 5-17 years in good health. CDR3 sequence: CASSRTGLAANEQFF. The CDR3, as DNA: TGTGCCAGCAGTCGCACGGGACTAGCGGCCAATGAGCAGTTCTTC.